This entry describes one T cell receptor beta chain. Compared with the rest of its sample, this clone is medium-sized (0.01 to 0.1%). There is no known antigen for this receptor. Per-base qualities were not stored, and no clone one base away is much larger. This sample is drawn from a study of metastatic and nonmetastatic thyroid tumors (TCRdb year 2020). At the level of the whole study: The researchers compared repertoires between peripheral blood samples and tumor or nodule tissue samples from patients with malignant or benign thyroid disease. Broad study findings and their caveats: TCR beta diversity was reported as significantly higher in malignant tumors than in benign nodules, in both blood and tumor samples.

None of the patients had been given any treatment before thyroid surgery. Using T-cell receptor beta sequencing, the study looked back at clinical samples from patients collected from the early 2010s to the late 2010s. Spanning cysteine to phenylalanine, the CDR3 consists of 13 amino acids. The entry retains the CDR3 DNA only, 39 bases that are in frame from base 1. V is pared back by 6 bases and J by 2 bases, with 11 bases lying between the germline termini. The germline V gene supplies CDR1 MNHNS and CDR2 SASEGT. The library was built by means of PCR. The sequencing machine was an Illumina HiSeq 4000. High-throughput sequencing was used to profile the CDR3 region of the TCR beta-chain in every patient. The paper's data handling went like this. CDR3 differences across clinicopathological groups were used to build a classifier for discriminating distant-metastatic papillary thyroid cancer patients. To measure repertoire diversity the researchers used the Shannon index, while the Morisita-Horn index served to gauge how similar the tumor and blood repertoires were. TCRdb reprocessing: public reads trimmed at Q25 with fastp, clones called with MiXCR, in-frame beta chains kept. The V and J calls here are based on TCRdb, not the publication. This sample comprises 25,000 to 35,000 clones, roughly 29% of them detected only once. The ten largest clones add up to around 30% of the sample.

Recombination connected TRBV6-1 to TRBJ2-7; the D region possibly corresponds to TRBD2 (5 bases align). The sequencing input was blood. This sequence was found in a female donor with papillary thyroid cancer or a benign thyroid nodule (not recorded which). Some clones in this sample may be carry-over from other donors' samples. The nucleotide sequence is TGTGCCAGCAGCAACGGGGAAACCTACGAGCAGTACTTC. Translated, this gives CASSNGETYEQYF.